The 21 T cell receptor beta chains below all came from one sample that was sequenced in a study of tumor-infiltrating lymphocytes in localized non-small cell lung cancer. The assay was immunoSEQ multiplex PCR, and TCRdb's table has in-frame clones only and misses some. The sample contains around 15,000 clones, around 75% of which appear only once. The sample comprised lung tumor tissue. The receptor set was obtained from a human donor with non-small cell lung cancer.

The J gene is TRBJ1-1, the V gene TRBV2; possibly TRBD1 for D (5 bases). V was pared by 8 bases and J by 5 bases, with 18 bases between. This CDR3 contains 14 residues. The V gene's germline CDR1 is SNHLY and CDR2 FYNNEI. In nucleotides, the CDR3 is TGTGCCAGCTGCTCCGAGGGGATCTGTACTGAAGCTTTCTTT. Amino acids: CASCSEGICTEAFF.

The rearrangement joins TRBV9 to TRBJ2-1; 11 bases align to TRBD1. Germline CDR1 and CDR2: SGDLS and YYNGEE. Trimming took 0 bases from V and 4 from J; bases not matched to a gene: 3. The CDR3 loop spans 16 amino acids. The CDR3 is CASSVAGQGGYNEQFF. The CDR3 region has the DNA TGTGCCAGCAGCGTAGCGGGACAGGGGGGGTACAATGAGCAGTTCTTC.

The CDR3 sequence is CASSPGWAGNTGELFF. The CDR3 nucleotides are TGTGCCAGCAGCCCGGGTTGGGCAGGTAACACCGGGGAGCTGTTTTTT. The chain recombines TRBV14 with TRBJ2-2; D is undetermined. The germline V gene has CDR1 SGHDN and CDR2 FVKESK. V was pared by 4 bases and J by 2 bases, with 14 bases between. The CDR3 consists of 16 residues.

This sequence joins TRBV5-1 and TRBJ1-1; D is uncertain. The germline V gene encodes CDR1 SGHRS and CDR2 YFSETQ. V lost 4 bases and J lost 0, with 7 bases in between. The CDR3 length is 13 residues. The CDR3 region is CASSGEMNTEAFF. The CDR3 DNA reads TGCGCCAGCAGCGGAGAGATGAACACTGAAGCTTTCTTT.

Only a few counts were recorded for this clone. At one end, the junction sequence differs from germline, possibly due to a read error. J is TRBJ2-3 and V is TRBV11-2, with 8 bases matching TRBD2. This CDR3 is built from 12 residues. CDR1 and CDR2 from the germline V gene are SGHAT and FQNNGV. DNA of the CDR3: TGTGCCAGCAGCATGAGCGGGGGACCCGCTAATTTT. It encodes CASSMSGGPANF.

The chain joins TRBV21-1 to TRBJ2-7; the table assigns TRBD2, which was not confirmed against the DNA. TRBV21-1 counts as a pseudogene. The CDR3 consists of 15 residues. CDR3 DNA sequence: TGTGCCAGCAGCAAAGCCTCCGACGGGGCCTACGAGCAGTACTTC. The encoded protein is CASSKASDGAYEQYF.

This clone has a handful of counts. In nucleotides, the CDR3 is TGTGCCAGCTCACTACAGGATAGCAATCAGCCCCAGCATTTT. Protein: CASSLQDSNQPQHF. This chain joins TRBV18 and TRBJ1-5; possibly TRBD1 for D (5 bases). Trimming took 4 bases from V and 0 from J, leaving 7 bases between them. The germline V gene encodes CDR1 KGHSH and CDR2 LQKENI. The CDR3 covers 14 residues.

The chain couples TRBV9 to TRBJ2-5; the match to TRBD2 covers 8 bases. CDR1 SGDLS and CDR2 YYNGEE come from the germline V gene. There are 15 residues in the CDR3. V shed 4 bases, J shed 5 bases, and the junction held 10 bases outside the gene matches. The CDR3 protein is CASSLTGGGIETQYF. The CDR3, as DNA: TGTGCCAGCAGCCTCACGGGGGGGGGAATTGAGACCCAGTACTTC.

V is TRBV9 and J is TRBJ2-7; 11 nucleotides align to TRBD2. The CDR3 is made up of 15 amino acids. The J segment lost 4 bases and the V segment lost 0 bases, leaving 3 bases of the junction unmatched. Germline CDR1 and CDR2: SGDLS and YYNGEE. In nucleotides, the CDR3 is TGTGCCAGCAGCGTAGGGACTAGCGGGTATTACGAGCAGTACTTC. Its translation: CASSVGTSGYYEQYF.

J is TRBJ1-3 and V is TRBV11-2; TRBD1 might be the D (5 bases). CDR3 length equals 17 residues. V gave up 5 bases and J gave up 4 bases, with 21 bases separating them. The germline V gene encodes CDR1 SGHAT and CDR2 FQNNGV. The CDR3 sequence is CASSPWALHRGGNTIYF. The CDR3 DNA is TGTGCCAGCAGCCCCTGGGCCCTCCATCGGGGCGGAAACACCATATATTTT. The full variable domain, with the rest looked up from reference TRBV11-2 and TRBJ1-3, is EAGVAQSPRYKIIEKRQSVAFWCNPISGHATLYWYQQILGQGPKLLIQFQNNGVVDDSQLPKDRFSAERLKGVDSTLKIQPAKLEDSAVYLCASSPWALHRGGNTIYFGEGSWLTVV.

CDR3 coding DNA: TGTGCCAGCAGCCATACAGGGTACAATGAGCAGTTCTTC. Encoded protein: CASSHTGYNEQFF. The V call is TRBV7-2, the J call TRBJ2-1, with a tentative D call TRBD1 (6 bases). The CDR3 covers 13 residues. Per the germline V gene, CDR1 is SGHTA and CDR2 is FQGNSA. Trimming pared 5 bases from V and 4 bases from J, leaving 9 bases between.

The V and J genes are TRBV5-1 and TRBJ1-1; D is uncertain. V lost 0 bases to trimming and J lost 1 base, with 10 bases between them. Germline CDR1 SGHRS, CDR2 YFSETQ. The CDR3 spans 15 residues. The CDR3 nucleotides are TGCGCCAGCAGCTTGGCTACCTTTAGGAACACTGAAGCTTTCTTT. It codes for CASSLATFRNTEAFF.

This rearrangement joins TRBV5-1 to TRBJ1-1; a possible D gene is TRBD1 (5 bases). Trimming removed 0 bases at V and 4 bases at J, with 16 bases between. The germline CDR1 and CDR2 sequences are SGHRS and YFSETQ. CDR3 size: 16 residues. The CDR3 is CASSLEQQARSTEAFF. In DNA form, the CDR3 reads TGCGCCAGCAGCTTGGAACAACAGGCTCGAAGCACTGAAGCTTTCTTT.

V and J are TRBV7-2 and TRBJ2-3; 7 bases align to TRBD2. Per the germline V gene, CDR1 is SGHTA and CDR2 is FQGNSA. Losses at the gene ends were 2 bases for V and 1 base for J; bases not matched to a gene: 6. CDR3 length equals 16 residues. The CDR3 spells CASSLILAGGTDTQYF. DNA for the CDR3: TGTGCCAGCAGCTTAATTCTGGCGGGGGGCACAGATACGCAGTATTTT.

J is TRBJ2-7 and V is TRBV13; TRBD1 agrees at 7 bases. Trimming cost V 5 bases and J 2 bases; bases outside gene matches: 3. This CDR3 is 13 amino acids long. Germline loops: CDR1 PRHDT, CDR2 FYEKMQ (reference sequence). This CDR3 reads CASSPGQPYEQYF. The CDR3 DNA is TGTGCCAGCAGCCCGGGACAGCCCTACGAGCAGTACTTC.

The chain employs TRBV9 and TRBJ1-2; D gene ambiguous. The V end was cut by 4 bases, the J end by 5 bases, with 21 bases between. Germline values: CDR1 SGDLS, CDR2 YYNGEE. The CDR3 extends over 16 amino acids. Written as DNA, the CDR3 is TGTGCCAGCAGCACGCCTTTTGCCAGCGAATTTTATGGCTACACCTTC. Its protein is CASSTPFASEFYGYTF.

This chain joins TRBV19 and TRBJ2-2; 10 bases align to TRBD1. The CDR3 runs 15 residues. Germline values: CDR1 LNHDA, CDR2 SQIVND (reference sequence). J was trimmed by 6 bases and V by 6 bases; bases with no gene match: 7. The CDR3: CASSPGTGDPGELFF. CDR3 sequence (DNA): TGTGCCAGTAGCCCCGGGACAGGGGACCCCGGGGAGCTGTTTTTT. Based on the CDR3 plus reference TRBV19 and TRBJ2-2, the full variable domain is DGGITQSPKYLFRKEGQNVTLSCEQNLNHDAMYWYRQDPGQGLRLIYYSQIVNDFQKGDIAEGYSVSREKKESFPLTVTSAQKNPTAFYLCASSPGTGDPGELFFGEGSRLTVL.

The rearrangement uses TRBV6-1 and TRBJ2-4, with TRBD1 matching 9 bases. The germline V gene encodes CDR1 MNHNS and CDR2 SASEGT. The CDR3 runs 17 residues. Losses at the gene ends were 2 bases for V and 8 bases for J; bases not matched to a gene: 13. The CDR3 protein is CASSEPYRGPMVDIQYF. The CDR3 DNA reads TGTGCCAGCAGTGAACCTTACAGGGGGCCGATGGTGGACATTCAGTACTTC.

The chain employs TRBV2 and TRBJ1-1; TRBD1 might be the D (5 bases). Per the germline V gene, CDR1 is SNHLY and CDR2 is FYNNEI. Trimming pared 8 bases from V and 5 bases from J, leaving 12 bases between. This CDR3 spans 12 amino acids. CDR3 coding DNA: TGTGCCAGCCTGTGGGGGGAAACTGAAGCTTTCTTT. As protein: CASLWGETEAFF.

V gene TRBV29-1 combines with J gene TRBJ2-7; D may match TRBD1 or TRBD2 (6 bases each). The CDR3 consists of 13 residues. V was trimmed by 5 bases and J by 3 bases, leaving 14 bases between them. CDR1 is SQVTM and CDR2 is ANQGSEA in the germline V gene. The chain's CDR3 is CSVSGGPLYEQYF. Here the CDR3 DNA reads TGCAGCGTTTCCGGGGGCCCCCTCTACGAGCAGTACTTC.

The rearrangement joins TRBV30 to TRBJ2-3; TRBD2 might be the D (6 bases). CDR1 is GTSNPN and CDR2 is SVGIG in the germline V gene (reference sequence). V dropped 4 bases and J dropped 0 bases, with 14 bases sitting between them. There are 15 residues in the CDR3. The CDR3 sequence is CAWTTAGLSTDTQYF. The CDR3 bases are TGTGCCTGGACCACTGCGGGACTCAGCACAGATACGCAGTATTTT.